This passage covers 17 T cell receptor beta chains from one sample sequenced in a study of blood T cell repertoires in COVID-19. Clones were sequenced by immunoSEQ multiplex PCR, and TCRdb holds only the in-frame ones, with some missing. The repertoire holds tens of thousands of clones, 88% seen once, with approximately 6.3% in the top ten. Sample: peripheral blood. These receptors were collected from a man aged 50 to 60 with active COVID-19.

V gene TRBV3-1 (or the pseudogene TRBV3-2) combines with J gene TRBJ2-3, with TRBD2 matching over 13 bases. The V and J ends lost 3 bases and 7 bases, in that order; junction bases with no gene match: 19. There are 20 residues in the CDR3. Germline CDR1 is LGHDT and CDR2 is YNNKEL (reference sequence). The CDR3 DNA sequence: TGTGCCAGCAGCCACACCGGGACTAGCGGGGCCCGTCGGAACTTAAATACGCAGTATTTT. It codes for CASSHTGTSGARRNLNTQYF.

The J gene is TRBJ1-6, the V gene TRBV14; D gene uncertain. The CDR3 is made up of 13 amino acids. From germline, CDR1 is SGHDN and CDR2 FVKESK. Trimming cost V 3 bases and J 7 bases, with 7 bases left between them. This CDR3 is CASSQTGNSPLHF. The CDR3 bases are TGTGCCAGCAGCCAGACGGGAAATTCACCCCTCCACTTT.

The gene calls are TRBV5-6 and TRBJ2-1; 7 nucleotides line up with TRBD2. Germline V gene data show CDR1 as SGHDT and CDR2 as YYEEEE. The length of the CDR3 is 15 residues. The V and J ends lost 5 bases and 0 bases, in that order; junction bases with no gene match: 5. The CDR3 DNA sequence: TGTGCCAGCAGACCTGGGGGGGACTCCTACAATGAGCAGTTCTTC. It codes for CASRPGGDSYNEQFF.

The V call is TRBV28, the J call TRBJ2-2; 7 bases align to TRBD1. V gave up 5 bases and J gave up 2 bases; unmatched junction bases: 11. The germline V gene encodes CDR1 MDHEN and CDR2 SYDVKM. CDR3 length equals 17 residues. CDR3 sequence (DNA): TGTGCCAGCAGTCCCCGAGGGGGCGAGTTAAACACCGGGGAGCTGTTTTTT. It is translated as CASSPRGGELNTGELFF.

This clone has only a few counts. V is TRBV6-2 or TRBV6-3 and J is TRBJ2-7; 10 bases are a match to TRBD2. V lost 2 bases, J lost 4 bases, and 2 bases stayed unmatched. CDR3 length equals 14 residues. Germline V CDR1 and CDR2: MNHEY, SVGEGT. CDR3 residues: CASSYGTSVYEQYF. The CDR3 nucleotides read TGTGCCAGCAGTTACGGGACTAGCGTATACGAGCAGTACTTC.

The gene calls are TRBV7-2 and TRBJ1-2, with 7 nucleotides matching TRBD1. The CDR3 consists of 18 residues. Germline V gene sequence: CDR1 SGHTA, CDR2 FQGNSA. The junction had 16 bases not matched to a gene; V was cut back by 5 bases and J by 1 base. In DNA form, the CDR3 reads TGTGCCAGCAGCCATGGACGCGAAAGACAGGGACTTAACTATGGCTACACCTTC. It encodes CASSHGRERQGLNYGYTF.

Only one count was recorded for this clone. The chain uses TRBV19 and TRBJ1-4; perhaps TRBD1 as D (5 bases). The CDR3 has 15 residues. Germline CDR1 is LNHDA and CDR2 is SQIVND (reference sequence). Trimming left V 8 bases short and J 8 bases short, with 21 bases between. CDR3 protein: CASEAGQAGGEKLFF. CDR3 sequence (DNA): TGTGCCAGTGAGGCGGGTCAGGCGGGGGGAGAAAAACTGTTTTTT.

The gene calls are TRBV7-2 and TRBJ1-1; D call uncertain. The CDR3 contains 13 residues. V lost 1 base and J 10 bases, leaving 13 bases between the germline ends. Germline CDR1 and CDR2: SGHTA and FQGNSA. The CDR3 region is CASSLGPGIVAFF. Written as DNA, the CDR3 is TGTGCCAGCAGCTTAGGGCCGGGGATCGTAGCTTTCTTT.

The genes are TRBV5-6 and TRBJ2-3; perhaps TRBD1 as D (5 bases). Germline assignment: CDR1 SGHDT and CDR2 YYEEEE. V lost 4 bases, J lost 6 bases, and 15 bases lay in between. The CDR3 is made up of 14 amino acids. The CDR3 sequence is CASSPQGHADTQYF. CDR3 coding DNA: TGTGCCAGCAGCCCCCAGGGTCACGCGGATACGCAGTATTTT.

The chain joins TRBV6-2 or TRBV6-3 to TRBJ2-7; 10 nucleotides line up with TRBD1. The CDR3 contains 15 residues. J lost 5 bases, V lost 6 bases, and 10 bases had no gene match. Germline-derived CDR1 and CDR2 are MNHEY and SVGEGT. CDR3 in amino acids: CASSRRDRGRHEQYF. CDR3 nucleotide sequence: TGTGCCAGCAGCCGCCGGGACAGGGGTCGCCACGAGCAGTACTTC.

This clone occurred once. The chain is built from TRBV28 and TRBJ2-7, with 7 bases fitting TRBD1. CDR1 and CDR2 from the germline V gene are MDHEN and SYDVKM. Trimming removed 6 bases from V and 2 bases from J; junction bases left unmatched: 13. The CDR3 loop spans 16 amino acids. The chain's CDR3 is CASSPNPGGATYEQYF. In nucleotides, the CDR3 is TGTGCCAGCAGCCCGAACCCAGGGGGTGCAACCTACGAGCAGTACTTC.

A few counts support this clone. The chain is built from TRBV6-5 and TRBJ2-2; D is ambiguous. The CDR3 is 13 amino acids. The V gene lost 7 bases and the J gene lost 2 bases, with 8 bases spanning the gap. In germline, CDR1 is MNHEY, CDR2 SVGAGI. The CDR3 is CASKQANTGELFF. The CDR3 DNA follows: TGTGCCAGCAAGCAGGCAAACACCGGGGAGCTGTTTTTT.

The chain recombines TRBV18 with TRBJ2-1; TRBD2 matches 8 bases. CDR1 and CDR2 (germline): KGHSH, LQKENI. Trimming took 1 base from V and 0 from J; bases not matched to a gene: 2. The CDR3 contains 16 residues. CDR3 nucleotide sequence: TGTGCCAGCTCACCACTGGCGGGGGGCTCCTACAATGAGCAGTTCTTC. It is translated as CASSPLAGGSYNEQFF.

The CDR3: CASRPTGKSNQPQHF. The CDR3 coding sequence is TGTGCCAGTAGACCGACAGGGAAAAGCAATCAGCCCCAGCATTTT. The chain has TRBV19 and TRBJ1-5; 7 bases fit TRBD1. Germline loops: CDR1 LNHDA, CDR2 SQIVND (reference sequence). This CDR3 comprises 15 residues. V lost 6 bases, J lost 1 base, and 6 bases stayed unmatched. The full variable domain, rest sourced from reference TRBV19 and TRBJ1-5, is DGGITQSPKYLFRKEGQNVTLSCEQNLNHDAMYWYRQDPGQGLRLIYYSQIVNDFQKGDIAEGYSVSREKKESFPLTVTSAQKNPTAFYLCASRPTGKSNQPQHFGDGTRLSIL.

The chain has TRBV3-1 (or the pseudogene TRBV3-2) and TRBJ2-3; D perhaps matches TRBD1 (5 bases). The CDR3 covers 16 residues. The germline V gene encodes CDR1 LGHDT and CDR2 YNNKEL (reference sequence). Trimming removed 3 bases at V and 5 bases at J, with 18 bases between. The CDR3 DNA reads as TGTGCCAGCAGCCACCCCCTGCCCAGGGCGAAAGATACGCAGTATTTT. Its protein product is CASSHPLPRAKDTQYF.

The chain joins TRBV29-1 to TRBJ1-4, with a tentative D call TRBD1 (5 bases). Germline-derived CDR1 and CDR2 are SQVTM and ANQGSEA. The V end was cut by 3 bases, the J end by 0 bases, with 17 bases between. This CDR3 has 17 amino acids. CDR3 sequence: CSVELPTGGATNEKLFF. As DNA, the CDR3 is TGCAGCGTTGAGCTGCCCACCGGAGGGGCAACTAATGAAAAACTGTTTTTT.

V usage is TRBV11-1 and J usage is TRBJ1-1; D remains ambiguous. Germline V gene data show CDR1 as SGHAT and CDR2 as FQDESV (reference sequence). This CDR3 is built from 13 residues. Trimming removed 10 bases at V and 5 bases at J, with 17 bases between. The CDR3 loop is CATGGRVGTEAFF. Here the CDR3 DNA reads TGTGCCACTGGTGGTCGGGTAGGAACTGAAGCTTTCTTT.